The clone carrying this T cell receptor (beta chain) came up a few times. This entry is derived from a study of blood T cell repertoires in COVID-19. As for the study in general: Sites across the United States, Italy and Spain contributed samples from acute and convalescent COVID-19. The analysed material was cDNA or gDNA that came from T cells, B-cell-depleted T cells, or PBMCs.

CDR1 and CDR2 (germline): ENHRY, SYGVKD. Trimming took 3 bases from V and 6 from J, leaving 11 bases between them. The length of the CDR3 is 13 residues. In the original workflow: Amplification with reference gene primers provided the estimates of nucleated cell counts. The table came from immunoSEQ multiplex PCR; TCRdb's copy has only in-frame clones and leaves some out. V, J and clone size are taken as reported in that table, and D and trimming were inferred from the DNA itself. The data contain about 670,000 clones, 75% to 90% of them singletons. The specimen was peripheral blood. The TCR sequence derives from a woman aged 18-29 years with acute or convalescent COVID-19. This chain joins TRBV10-3 and TRBJ1-2; D is perhaps TRBD1 (6 bases). The DNA for the CDR3 is TGTGCCATCAGTGATAGGGACACCAATGGCTACACCTTC. Translated, it gives CAISDRDTNGYTF.